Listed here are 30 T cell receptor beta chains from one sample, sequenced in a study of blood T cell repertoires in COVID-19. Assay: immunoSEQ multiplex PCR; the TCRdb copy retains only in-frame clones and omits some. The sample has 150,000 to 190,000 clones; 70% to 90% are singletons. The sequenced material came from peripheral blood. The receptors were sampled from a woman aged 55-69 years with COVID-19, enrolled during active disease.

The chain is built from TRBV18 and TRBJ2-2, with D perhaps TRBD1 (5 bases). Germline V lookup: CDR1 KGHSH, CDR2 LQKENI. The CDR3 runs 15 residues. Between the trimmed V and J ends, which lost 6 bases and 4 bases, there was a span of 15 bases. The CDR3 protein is CASSGANPPTGELFF. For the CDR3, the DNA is TGTGCCAGCTCTGGGGCAAATCCTCCCACCGGGGAGCTGTTTTTT. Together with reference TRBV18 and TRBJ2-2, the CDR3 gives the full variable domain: NAGVMQNPRHLVRRRGQEARLRCSPMKGHSHVYWYRQLPEEGLKFMVYLQKENIIDESGMPKERFSAEFPKEGPSILRIQQVVRGDSAAYFCASSGANPPTGELFFGEGSRLTVL.

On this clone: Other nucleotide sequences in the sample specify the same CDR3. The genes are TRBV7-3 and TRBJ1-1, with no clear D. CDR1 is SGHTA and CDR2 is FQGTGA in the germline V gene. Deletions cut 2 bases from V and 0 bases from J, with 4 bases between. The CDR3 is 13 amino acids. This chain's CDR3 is CASSLALNTEAFF. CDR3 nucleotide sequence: TGTGCCAGCAGCTTAGCGTTGAACACTGAAGCTTTCTTT.

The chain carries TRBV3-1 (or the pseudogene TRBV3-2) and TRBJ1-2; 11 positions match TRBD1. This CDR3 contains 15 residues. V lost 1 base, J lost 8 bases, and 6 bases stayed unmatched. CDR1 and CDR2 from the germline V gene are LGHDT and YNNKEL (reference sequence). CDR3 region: CASSQAGQGARGYTF. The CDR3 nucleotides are TGTGCCAGCAGCCAAGCAGGACAGGGGGCGAGGGGCTACACCTTC.

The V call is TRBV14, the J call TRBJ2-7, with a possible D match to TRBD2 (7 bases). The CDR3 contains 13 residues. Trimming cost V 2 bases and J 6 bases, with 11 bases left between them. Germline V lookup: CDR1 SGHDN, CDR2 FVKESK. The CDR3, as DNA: TGTGCCAGCAGCCAACGAAGGGGGGGCGAGCAGTACTTC. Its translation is CASSQRRGGEQYF.

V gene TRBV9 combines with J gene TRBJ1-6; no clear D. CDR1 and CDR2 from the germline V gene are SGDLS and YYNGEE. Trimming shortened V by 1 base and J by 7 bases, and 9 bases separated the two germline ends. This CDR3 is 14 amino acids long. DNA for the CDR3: TGTGCCAGCAGCGTACTAGAGAACAATTCACCCCTCCACTTT. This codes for CASSVLENNSPLHF.

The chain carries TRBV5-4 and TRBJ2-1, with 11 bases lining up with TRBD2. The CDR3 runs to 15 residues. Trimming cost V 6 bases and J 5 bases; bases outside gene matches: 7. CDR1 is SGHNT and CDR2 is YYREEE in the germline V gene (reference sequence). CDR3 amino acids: CASTHSGGVNNEQFF. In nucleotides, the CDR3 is TGTGCCAGCACCCATAGCGGGGGGGTCAACAATGAGCAGTTCTTC.

CDR3 in DNA: TGTGCCAGCACACTAAGACAGTACCAAGAGACCCAGTACTTC. It translates to CASTLRQYQETQYF. V gene TRBV2 combines with J gene TRBJ2-5, with a tentative D call TRBD1 (5 bases). V was cut by 7 bases and J by 0 bases, with 12 bases left in between. The CDR3 loop spans 14 amino acids. CDR1 is SNHLY, CDR2 FYNNEI, per germline.

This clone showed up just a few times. The DNA for the CDR3 is TGCGCCAGCAGCACAGGGGAGGGCAATCAGCCCCAGCATTTT. Translated: CASSTGEGNQPQHF. The chain carries TRBV5-1 and TRBJ1-5; 7 nucleotides line up with TRBD1. Germline trimming cut 4 bases from V and 2 bases from J; bases unmatched to any gene: 3. The CDR3 covers 14 residues. In germline, CDR1 is SGHRS, CDR2 YFSETQ.

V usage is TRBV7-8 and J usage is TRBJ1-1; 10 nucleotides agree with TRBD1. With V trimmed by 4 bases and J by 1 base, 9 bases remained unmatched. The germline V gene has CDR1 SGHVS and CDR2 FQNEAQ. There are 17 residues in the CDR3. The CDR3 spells CASSYPRDRGANTEAFF. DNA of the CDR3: TGTGCCAGCAGCTATCCCCGGGACAGGGGCGCGAACACTGAAGCTTTCTTT. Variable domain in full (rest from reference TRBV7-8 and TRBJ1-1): GAGVSQSPRYKVAKRGQDVALRCDPISGHVSLFWYQQALGQGPEFLTYFQNEAQLDKSGLPSDRFFAERPEGSVSTLKIQRTQQEDSAVYLCASSYPRDRGANTEAFFGQGTRLTVV.

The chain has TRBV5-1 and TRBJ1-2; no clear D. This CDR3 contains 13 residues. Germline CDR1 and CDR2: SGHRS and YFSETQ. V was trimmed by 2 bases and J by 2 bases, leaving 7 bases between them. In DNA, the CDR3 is TGCGCCAGCAGCTTCGAACGGAACTATGGCTACACCTTC. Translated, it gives CASSFERNYGYTF.

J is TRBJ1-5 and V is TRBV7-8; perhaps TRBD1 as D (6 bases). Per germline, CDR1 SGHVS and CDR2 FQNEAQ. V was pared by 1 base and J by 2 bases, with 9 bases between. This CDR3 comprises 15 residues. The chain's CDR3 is CASSLDRQGNQPQHF. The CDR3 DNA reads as TGTGCCAGCAGCTTAGACAGACAGGGCAATCAGCCCCAGCATTTT.

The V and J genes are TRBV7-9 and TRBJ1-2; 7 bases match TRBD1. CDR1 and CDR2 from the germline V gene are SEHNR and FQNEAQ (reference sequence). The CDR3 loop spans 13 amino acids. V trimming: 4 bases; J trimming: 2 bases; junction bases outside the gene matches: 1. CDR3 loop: CASSSTGNYGYTF. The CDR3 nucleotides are TGTGCCAGCAGCTCGACAGGGAACTATGGCTACACCTTC.

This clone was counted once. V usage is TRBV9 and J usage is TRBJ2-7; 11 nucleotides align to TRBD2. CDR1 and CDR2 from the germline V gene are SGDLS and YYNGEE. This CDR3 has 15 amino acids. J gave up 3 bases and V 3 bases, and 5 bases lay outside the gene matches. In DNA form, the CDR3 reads TGTGCCAGCAGCGCGGGACTAGCGGCAAACTACGAGCAGTACTTC. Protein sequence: CASSAGLAANYEQYF.

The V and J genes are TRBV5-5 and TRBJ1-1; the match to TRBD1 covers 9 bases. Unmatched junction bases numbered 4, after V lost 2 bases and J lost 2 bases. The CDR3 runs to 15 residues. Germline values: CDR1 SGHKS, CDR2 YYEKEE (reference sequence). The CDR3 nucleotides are TGTGCCAGCAGCTTTAGGACAGGGGTAAACACTGAAGCTTTCTTT. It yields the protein CASSFRTGVNTEAFF. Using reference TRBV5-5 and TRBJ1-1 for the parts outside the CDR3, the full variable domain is DAGVTQSPTHLIKTRGQQVTLRCSPISGHKSVSWYQQVLGQGPQFIFQYYEKEERGRGNFPDRFSARQFPNYSSELNVNALLLGDSALYLCASSFRTGVNTEAFFGQGTRLTVV.

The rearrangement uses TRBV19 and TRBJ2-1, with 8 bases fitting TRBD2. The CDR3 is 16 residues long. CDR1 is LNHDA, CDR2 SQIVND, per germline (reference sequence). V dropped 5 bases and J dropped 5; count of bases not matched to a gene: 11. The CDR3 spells CASSLVTGTRHNEQFF. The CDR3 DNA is TGTGCCAGTAGTCTGGTTACGGGGACTAGACACAATGAGCAGTTCTTC.

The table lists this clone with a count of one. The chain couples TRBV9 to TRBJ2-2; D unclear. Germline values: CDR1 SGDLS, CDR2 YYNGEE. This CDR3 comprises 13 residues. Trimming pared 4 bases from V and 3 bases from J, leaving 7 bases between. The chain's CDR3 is CASSPRDTGELFF. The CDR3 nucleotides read TGTGCCAGCAGCCCCCGTGACACCGGGGAGCTGTTTTTT.

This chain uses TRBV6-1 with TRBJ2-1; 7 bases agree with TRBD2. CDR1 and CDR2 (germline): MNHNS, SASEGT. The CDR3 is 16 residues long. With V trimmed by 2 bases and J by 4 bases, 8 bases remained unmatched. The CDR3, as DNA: TGTGCCAGCAGTGAAATGGTGGCTAGCGGTTACAATGAGCAGTTCTTC. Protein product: CASSEMVASGYNEQFF.

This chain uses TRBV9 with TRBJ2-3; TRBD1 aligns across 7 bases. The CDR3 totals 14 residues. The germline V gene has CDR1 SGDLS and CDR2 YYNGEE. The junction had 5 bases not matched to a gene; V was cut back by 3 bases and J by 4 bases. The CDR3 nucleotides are TGTGCCAGCAGCGGTCAACAGGGGCCAGATACGCAGTATTTT. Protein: CASSGQQGPDTQYF.

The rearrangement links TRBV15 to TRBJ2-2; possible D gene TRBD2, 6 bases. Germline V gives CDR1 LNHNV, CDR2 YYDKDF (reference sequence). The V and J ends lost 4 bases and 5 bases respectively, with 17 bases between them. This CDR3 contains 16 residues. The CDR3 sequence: CATSKPGLQGTGELFF. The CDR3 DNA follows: TGTGCCACCAGCAAACCGGGACTCCAAGGGACCGGGGAGCTGTTTTTT.

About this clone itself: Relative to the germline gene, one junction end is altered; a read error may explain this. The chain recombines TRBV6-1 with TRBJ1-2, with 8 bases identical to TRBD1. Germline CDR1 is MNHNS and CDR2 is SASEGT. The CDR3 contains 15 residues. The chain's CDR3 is CASSEASGGGDGYTF. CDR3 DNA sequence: TGTGCCAGCAGTGAAGCTTCAGGGGGCGGGGATGGTTACACCTTC.

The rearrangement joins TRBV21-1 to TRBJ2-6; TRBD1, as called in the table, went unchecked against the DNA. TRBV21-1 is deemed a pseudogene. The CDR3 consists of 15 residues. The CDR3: CASSPQGYGANVLTF. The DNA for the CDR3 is TGTGCCAGCAGCCCACAGGGTTATGGGGCCAACGTCCTGACTTTC.

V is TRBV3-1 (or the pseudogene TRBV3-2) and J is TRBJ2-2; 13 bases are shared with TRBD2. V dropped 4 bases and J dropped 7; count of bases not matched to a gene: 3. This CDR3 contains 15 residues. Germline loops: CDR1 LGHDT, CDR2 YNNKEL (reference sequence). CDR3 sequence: CASSRLAGGGGELFF. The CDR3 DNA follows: TGTGCCAGCAGCCGACTAGCGGGAGGCGGCGGGGAGCTGTTTTTT.

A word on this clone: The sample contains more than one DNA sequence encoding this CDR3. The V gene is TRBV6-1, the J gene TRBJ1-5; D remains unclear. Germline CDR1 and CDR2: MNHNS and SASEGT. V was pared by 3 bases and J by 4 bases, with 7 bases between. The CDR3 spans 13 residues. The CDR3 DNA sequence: TGTGCCAGCAGTGATTCGGGGAATCAGCCCCAGCATTTT. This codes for CASSDSGNQPQHF.

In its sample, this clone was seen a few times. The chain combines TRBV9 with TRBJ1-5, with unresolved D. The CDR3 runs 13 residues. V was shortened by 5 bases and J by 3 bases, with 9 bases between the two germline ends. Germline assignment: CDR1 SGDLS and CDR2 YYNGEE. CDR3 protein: CASSPGFNQPQHF. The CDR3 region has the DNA TGTGCCAGCAGTCCAGGTTTCAATCAGCCCCAGCATTTT.

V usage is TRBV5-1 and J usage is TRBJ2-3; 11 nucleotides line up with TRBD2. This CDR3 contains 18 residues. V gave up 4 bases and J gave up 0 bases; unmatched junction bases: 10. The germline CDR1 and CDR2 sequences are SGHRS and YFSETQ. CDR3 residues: CASSRLGTSGTSTDTQYF. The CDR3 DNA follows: TGCGCCAGCAGCCGCCTTGGGACTAGCGGAACTAGCACAGATACGCAGTATTTT.

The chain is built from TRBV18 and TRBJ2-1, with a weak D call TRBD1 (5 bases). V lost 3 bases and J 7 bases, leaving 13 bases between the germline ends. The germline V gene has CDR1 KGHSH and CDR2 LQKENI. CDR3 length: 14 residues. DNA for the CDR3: TGTGCCAGCTCACCGGCCAGGGATGGGAATGAGCAGTTCTTC. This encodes CASSPARDGNEQFF.

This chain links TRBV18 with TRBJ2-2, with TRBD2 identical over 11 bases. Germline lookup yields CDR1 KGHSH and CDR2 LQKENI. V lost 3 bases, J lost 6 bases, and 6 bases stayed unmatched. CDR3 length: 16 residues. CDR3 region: CASSPISGRAAGELFF. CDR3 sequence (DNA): TGTGCCAGCTCACCGATTAGCGGGAGGGCCGCCGGGGAGCTGTTTTTT. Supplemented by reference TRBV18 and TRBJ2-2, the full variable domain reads NAGVMQNPRHLVRRRGQEARLRCSPMKGHSHVYWYRQLPEEGLKFMVYLQKENIIDESGMPKERFSAEFPKEGPSILRIQQVVRGDSAAYFCASSPISGRAAGELFFGEGSRLTVL.

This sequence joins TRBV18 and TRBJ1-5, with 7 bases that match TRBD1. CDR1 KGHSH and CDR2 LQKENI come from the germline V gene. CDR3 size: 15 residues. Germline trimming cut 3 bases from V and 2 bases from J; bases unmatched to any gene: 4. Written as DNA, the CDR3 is TGTGCCAGCTCACCCGCCGACAGGGGCAATCAGCCCCAGCATTTT. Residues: CASSPADRGNQPQHF.

The CDR3 loop reads CASSSGLGYEQYF. CDR3 coding DNA: TGCGCCAGCAGCTCGGGTCTGGGCTACGAGCAGTACTTC. This chain uses TRBV5-1 with TRBJ2-7; D is undetermined. Germline CDR1 reads SGHRS; CDR2 reads YFSETQ. V dropped 3 bases and J dropped 3 bases, with 10 bases sitting between them. This CDR3 contains 13 residues.

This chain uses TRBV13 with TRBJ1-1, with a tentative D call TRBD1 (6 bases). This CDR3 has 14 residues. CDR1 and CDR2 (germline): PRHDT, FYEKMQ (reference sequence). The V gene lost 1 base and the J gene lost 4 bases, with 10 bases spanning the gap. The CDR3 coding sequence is TGTGCCAGCAGCTTAGTGGGGGCTAGCACTGAAGCTTTCTTT. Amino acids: CASSLVGASTEAFF.